The rows below give T cell receptor beta chains drawn from one sample of a study of technical replicates of blood from a handful of donors. Assay used: immunoSEQ multiplex PCR; TCRdb lists only in-frame clones, some missing. The sample holds about 100,000 clones, roughly 96% seen once. The sequencing input was T cells isolated from PBMCs. The receptors come from a human donor in good health. Both conserved end residues are part of each CDR3. A D gene is named only where the DNA matches it firmly. Expanded clones get a size class; other rows say once, few or many, or leave the size out.

J: TRBJ2-2
D: TRBD2
V: TRBV5-1
size: .
CDR3: CASSLFSGSLGTGELFF
DNA: TGCGCCAGCAGCTTGTTTAGCGGGAGTCTAGGCACCGGGGAGCTGTTTTTT

J: TRBJ2-1
D: TRBD2
V: TRBV6-1
size: .
CDR3: CASSGLAGRHEQFF
DNA: TGTGCCAGCAGTGGACTAGCGGGGAGGCATGAGCAGTTCTTC

J: TRBJ1-1
D: TRBD1
V: TRBV30
size: once
CDR3: CAWSGPGGEAFF
DNA: TGTGCCTGGAGTGGACCAGGGGGTGAAGCTTTCTTT

J: TRBJ2-7
D: TRBD2
V: TRBV7-2
size: .
CDR3: CASSILAGDSYEQYF
DNA: TGTGCCAGCAGCATACTAGCGGGAGACTCCTACGAGCAGTACTTC

J: TRBJ2-6
D: TRBD1
V: TRBV5-1
size: once
CDR3: CASAITGAGANVLTF
DNA: TGCGCCAGCGCTATTACAGGGGCTGGGGCCAACGTCCTGACTTTC

J: TRBJ2-5
D: TRBD2
V: TRBV6-6
size: .
CDR3: CASIPRASGTETQYF
DNA: TGTGCCAGCATTCCCCGGGCTAGCGGGACGGAGACCCAGTACTTC

J: TRBJ1-1
D: .
V: TRBV6-5
size: .
CDR3: CASEANTEAFF
DNA: TGTGCCAGCGAAGCGAACACTGAAGCTTTCTTT

J: TRBJ2-7
D: TRBD2
V: TRBV27
size: .
CDR3: CASSPGRAYEQYF
DNA: TGTGCCAGCAGTCCGGGGAGGGCCTACGAGCAGTACTTC

J: TRBJ2-3
D: .
V: TRBV7-2
size: .
CDR3: CASSFQDTQYF
DNA: TGTGCCAGCAGCTTCCAGGATACGCAGTATTTT

J: TRBJ2-5
D: .
V: TRBV5-1
size: .
CDR3: CASSLNSEDQYF
DNA: TGCGCCAGCAGCTTGAATTCTGAGGACCAGTACTTC

J: TRBJ2-1
D: TRBD2
V: TRBV19
size: .
CDR3: CASSSRTIAGAYNEQFF
DNA: TGTGCCAGTAGTAGCCGTACGATAGCGGGAGCCTACAATGAGCAGTTCTTC

J: TRBJ1-4
D: TRBD1
V: TRBV9
size: .
CDR3: CASSPGTGQGWEKLFF
DNA: TGTGCCAGCAGCCCCGGGACGGGACAGGGATGGGAAAAACTGTTTTTT

J: TRBJ2-4
D: .
V: TRBV7-2
size: .
CDR3: CASSPQAKNIQYF
DNA: TGTGCCAGCAGCCCCCAAGCCAAAAACATTCAGTACTTC

J: TRBJ1-2
D: .
V: TRBV6-4
size: .
CDR3: CASSEKASRGGYTF
DNA: TGTGCCAGCAGTGAGAAGGCCTCCAGGGGAGGCTACACCTTC

J: TRBJ2-1
D: .
V: TRBV27
size: .
CDR3: CASSLFGRTGNEQFF
DNA: TGTGCCAGCAGTTTATTCGGGAGAACGGGGAATGAGCAGTTCTTC

J: TRBJ2-3
D: .
V: TRBV29-1
size: .
CDR3: CSVERVGDTQYF
DNA: TGCAGCGTTGAGAGGGTAGGAGATACGCAGTATTTT

J: TRBJ2-5
D: .
V: TRBV19
size: .
CDR3: CASSIGGIQETQYF
DNA: TGTGCCAGTAGTATTGGAGGGATCCAAGAGACCCAGTACTTC

J: TRBJ1-5
D: .
V: TRBV12-5
size: .
CDR3: CASGSTGFGNQPQHF
DNA: TGTGCTAGTGGTTCCACAGGGTTCGGCAATCAGCCCCAGCATTTT

J: TRBJ2-1
D: .
V: TRBV6-5
size: .
CDR3: CASSSPGGREQFF
DNA: TGTGCCAGCAGTTCCCCGGGTGGTCGTGAGCAGTTCTTC

J: TRBJ2-2
D: .
V: TRBV19
size: .
CDR3: CASSISGHFTGELFF
DNA: TGTGCCAGTAGTATTTCAGGGCACTTCACCGGGGAGCTGTTTTTT

J: TRBJ2-7
D: .
V: TRBV14
size: .
CDR3: CASSPLQGYEQYF
DNA: TGTGCCAGCAGCCCACTACAGGGCTACGAGCAGTACTTC

J: TRBJ1-1
D: .
V: TRBV6-5
size: .
CDR3: CASSSLYTEAFF
DNA: TGTGCCAGCAGTTCCCTGTACACTGAAGCTTTCTTT

J: TRBJ1-5
D: .
V: TRBV7-4
size: .
CDR3: CASSFGKAGSNQPQHF
DNA: TGTGCCAGCAGCTTCGGGAAGGCCGGGAGCAATCAGCCCCAGCATTTT

J: TRBJ2-3
D: TRBD1
V: TRBV19
size: .
CDR3: CASNTGGGTDTQYF
DNA: TGTGCCAGTAACACAGGGGGCGGCACAGATACGCAGTATTTT

J: TRBJ1-2
D: TRBD1
V: TRBV7-9
size: .
CDR3: CASSPRTGGSNYGYTF
DNA: TGTGCCAGCAGCCCCCGAACAGGGGGCAGTAACTATGGCTACACCTTC

J: TRBJ2-1
D: TRBD1
V: TRBV4-1
size: .
CDR3: CASRYYTRGRSGNEQFF
DNA: TGCGCCAGCAGGTACTACACTAGGGGGCGCTCGGGGAATGAGCAGTTCTTC

J: TRBJ1-5
D: .
V: TRBV11-2
size: .
CDR3: CASSLSAGLNQPQHF
DNA: TGTGCCAGCTCCCTGAGTGCAGGGCTTAATCAGCCCCAGCATTTT

J: TRBJ2-5
D: .
V: TRBV27
size: .
CDR3: CASSLFGASQETQYF
DNA: TGTGCCAGCAGTTTATTTGGAGCGAGCCAAGAGACCCAGTACTTC

J: TRBJ2-5
D: .
V: TRBV29-1
size: .
CDR3: CSVEVMETQYF
DNA: TGCAGCGTTGAAGTAATGGAGACCCAGTACTTC

J: TRBJ2-7
D: .
V: TRBV5-1
size: .
CDR3: CASSPGHSYEQYF
DNA: TGCGCCAGCAGTCCGGGACACTCCTACGAGCAGTACTTC

J: TRBJ1-5
D: .
V: TRBV23-1
size: .
CDR3: CASSQYWGLGNQPQHF
DNA: TGCGCCAGCAGTCAATACTGGGGGCTTGGCAATCAGCCCCAGCATTTT

J: TRBJ2-1
D: TRBD2
V: TRBV30
size: once
CDR3: CAWSGTSGSNEQFF
DNA: TGTGCCTGGTCAGGGACTAGCGGGAGCAATGAGCAGTTCTTC

J: TRBJ2-7
D: TRBD1
V: TRBV27
size: .
CDR3: CASSLREGALPYEQYF
DNA: TGTGCCAGCAGTCTCCGAGAGGGGGCGTTGCCCTACGAGCAGTACTTC

J: TRBJ2-1
D: TRBD2
V: TRBV19
size: .
CDR3: CASSIRREDNEQFF
DNA: TGTGCCAGTAGTATCCGGCGGGAGGACAATGAGCAGTTCTTC

J: TRBJ1-1
D: TRBD1
V: TRBV11-2
size: .
CDR3: CASSRDRNTEAFF
DNA: TGTGCCAGCAGCCGGGACAGAAACACTGAAGCTTTCTTT

J: TRBJ1-1
D: .
V: TRBV30
size: few
CDR3: CAWSVQGDTEAFF
DNA: TGTGCCTGGAGTGTACAGGGAGACACTGAAGCTTTCTTT

J: TRBJ2-2
D: .
V: TRBV4-2
size: .
CDR3: CASEHHNTGELFF
DNA: TGTGCCAGCGAACACCATAACACCGGGGAGCTGTTTTTT

J: TRBJ1-2
D: .
V: TRBV4-1
size: .
CDR3: CASKSVIGGTNYGYTF
DNA: TGCGCCAGTAAATCGGTGATCGGCGGAACCAACTATGGCTACACCTTC

J: TRBJ2-2
D: TRBD1
V: TRBV2
size: .
CDR3: CASSEDRQGYTGELFF
DNA: TGTGCCAGCAGTGAAGACCGACAGGGGTATACCGGGGAGCTGTTTTTT

J: TRBJ2-7
D: .
V: TRBV19
size: .
CDR3: CASSQFPGEQYF
DNA: TGTGCCAGTAGTCAATTTCCCGGCGAGCAGTACTTC

J: TRBJ2-1
D: .
V: TRBV7-9
size: .
CDR3: CASSFIPNEQFF
DNA: TGTGCCAGCAGCTTCATCCCCAATGAGCAGTTCTTC

J: TRBJ1-2
D: .
V: TRBV9
size: .
CDR3: CASSVDGKGAYGYTF
DNA: TGTGCCAGCAGCGTAGATGGGAAAGGGGCCTATGGCTACACCTTC

J: TRBJ2-7
D: .
V: TRBV27
size: .
CDR3: CASSLGQTYEQYF
DNA: TGTGCCAGCAGTCTCGGACAGACCTACGAGCAGTACTTC

J: TRBJ1-5
D: TRBD1
V: TRBV28
size: .
CDR3: CASRLTGNQPQHF
DNA: TGTGCCAGCAGGTTGACAGGGAATCAGCCCCAGCATTTT

J: TRBJ1-5
D: .
V: TRBV6-1
size: .
CDR3: CASSEAVEYSNQPQHF
DNA: TGTGCCAGCAGTGAAGCGGTAGAGTATAGCAATCAGCCCCAGCATTTT

J: TRBJ1-1
D: .
V: TRBV4-1
size: .
CDR3: CASSQDGNTEAFF
DNA: TGCGCCAGCAGCCAAGACGGGAACACTGAAGCTTTCTTT

J: TRBJ2-3
D: TRBD2
V: TRBV5-4
size: once
CDR3: CASSLVAGGTDTQYF
DNA: TGTGCCAGCAGCCTAGTAGCGGGGGGCACAGATACGCAGTATTTT

J: TRBJ2-1
D: TRBD2
V: TRBV28
size: .
CDR3: CASGLAGDNEQFF
DNA: TGTGCCAGCGGACTAGCGGGGGACAATGAGCAGTTCTTC

J: TRBJ2-2
D: .
V: TRBV19
size: .
CDR3: CASRSGEGGPGELFF
DNA: TGTGCCAGTAGGTCCGGGGAAGGAGGCCCCGGGGAGCTGTTTTTT